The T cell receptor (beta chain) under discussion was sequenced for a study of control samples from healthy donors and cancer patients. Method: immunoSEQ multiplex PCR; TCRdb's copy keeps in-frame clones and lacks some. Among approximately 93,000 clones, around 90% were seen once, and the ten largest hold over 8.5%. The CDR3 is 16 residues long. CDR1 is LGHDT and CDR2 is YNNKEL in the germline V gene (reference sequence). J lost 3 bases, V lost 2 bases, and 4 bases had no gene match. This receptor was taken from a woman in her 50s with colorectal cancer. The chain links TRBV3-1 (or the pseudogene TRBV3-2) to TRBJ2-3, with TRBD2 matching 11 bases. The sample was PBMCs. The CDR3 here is CASSQQLAGETDTQYF. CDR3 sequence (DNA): TGTGCCAGCAGCCAACAACTAGCGGGAGAGACAGATACGCAGTATTTT.